This T cell receptor (beta chain) was sequenced for a study of CD8+CD57+ T cells in acquired aplastic anemia. The wider study: The mean DNA yield obtained from sorted CD4+ and CD8+ cells came to about 3.2 ug. Whole-study findings and limits: Patients and controls shared 25 to 30 CD8+ CDR3 sequences, which appeared highly expressed in patients and within their immunodominant clones.

V shed 6 bases and J 12 bases; nucleotides not matched to a gene: 9. Germline loops: CDR1 SQVTM, CDR2 ANQGSEA. The length of the CDR3 is 11 residues. Patients picked for sequencing had shown CD8+CD57+ cell expansion detected by flow cytometry. Diagnosis of severe acquired aplastic anemia applied to all patients. Receipt of therapy had not occurred in any patient by the time of blood sampling. Concerning this clonotype itself: Its antigen is unidentified.

TCR beta VDJ and CDR3 profiles were obtained from a genomic DNA template. From the reads, TCRdb called clonotypes with MiXCR, one entry per CDR3 protein. The sample consists of some 200,000 distinct CDR3 sequences, roughly 50% of them appearing once. Material for sequencing was sorted CD4+, CD8+, or CD8+CD57+ T cells (not recorded which) from PBMCs. V usage is TRBV29-1 and J usage is TRBJ2-3, with 7 bases identical to TRBD1. This clonotype originated in a human donor with aplastic anemia. DNA for the CDR3: TGCAGCGTGGCCCAGGGGGAGATACAGTATTTT. It encodes CSVAQGEIQYF.